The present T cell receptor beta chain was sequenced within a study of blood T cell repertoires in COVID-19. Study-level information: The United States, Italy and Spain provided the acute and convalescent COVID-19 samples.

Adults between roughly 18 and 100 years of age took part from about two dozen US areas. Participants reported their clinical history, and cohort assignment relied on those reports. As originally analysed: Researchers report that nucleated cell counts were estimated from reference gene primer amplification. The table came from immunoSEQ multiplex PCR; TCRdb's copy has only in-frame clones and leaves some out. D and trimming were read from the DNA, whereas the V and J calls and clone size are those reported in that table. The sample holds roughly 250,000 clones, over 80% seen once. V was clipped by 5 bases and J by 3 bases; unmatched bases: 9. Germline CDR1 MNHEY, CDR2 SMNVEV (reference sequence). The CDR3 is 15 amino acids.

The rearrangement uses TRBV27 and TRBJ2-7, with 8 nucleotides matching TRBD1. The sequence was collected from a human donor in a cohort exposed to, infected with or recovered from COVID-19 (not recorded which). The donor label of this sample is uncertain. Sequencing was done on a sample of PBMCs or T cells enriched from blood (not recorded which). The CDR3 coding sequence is TGTGCCAGCAGTGACACCGGGACAGGTCTCTACGAGCAGTACTTC. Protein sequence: CASSDTGTGLYEQYF.